The 9 T cell receptor beta chains below were found in one sample sequenced in a study of response to subunit inactivated influenza vaccine. TCRdb reprocessed the RT-PCR reads via MiXCR and lists one record per CDR3 protein. The sample shows 550,000 to 650,000 distinct CDR3 sequences, roughly 12% of them seen only once. The sample consisted of PBMCs from blood, taken on the day of vaccination. These receptors were obtained from a man aged 50 or older who received an inactivated influenza vaccine.

The chain combines TRBV29-1 with TRBJ2-1; 11 bases are a match to TRBD2. The CDR3 spans 16 residues. Looked up from germline, CDR1 is SQVTM and CDR2 is ANQGSEA. The J segment lost 8 bases and the V segment lost 0 bases, leaving 9 bases of the junction unmatched. Here the CDR3 reads CSVEDDSGRAFDEQFF. The CDR3 DNA is TGCAGCGTTGAAGATGATAGCGGGAGGGCCTTTGATGAGCAGTTCTTC.

This clonotype was seen a handful of times. Its ends do not fully match the called genes, so a read error is possible. The chain joins TRBV20-1 to TRBJ2-7; the D is unclear. The CDR3 sequence is 12 residues long. CDR1 and CDR2 (germline): DFQATT, SNEGSKA (reference sequence). The CDR3 protein is CSARGVTYEQYF. Written as DNA, the CDR3 is TGCAGTGCCAGAGGAGTTACCTACGAGCAGTACTTC.

This clonotype was observed a few times. This chain connects TRBV6-5 to TRBJ2-7; 9 bases line up with TRBD1. CDR3 length equals 15 residues. The V segment lost 3 bases and the J segment 1 base; nucleotides outside the gene matches: 4. Germline V CDR1 and CDR2: MNHEY, SVGAGI. In DNA, the CDR3 is TGTGCCAGCAGTTATCGACAGGGGGGGTCCTACGAGCAGTACTTC. It yields the protein CASSYRQGGSYEQYF.

This clonotype has more than one count but fewer than ten. The chain is built from TRBV2 and TRBJ2-6; no clear D gene. With 4 bases removed from V and 2 bases from J, the gap between germline ends came to 3 bases. This CDR3 is 13 amino acids long. The V gene's germline CDR1 is SNHLY and CDR2 FYNNEI. The CDR3: CASSATGANVLTF. DNA of the CDR3: TGTGCCAGCAGTGCAACTGGGGCCAACGTCCTGACTTTC. The variable domain in full, completed from reference TRBV2 and TRBJ2-6, reads EPEVTQTPSHQVTQMGQEVILRCVPISNHLYFYWYRQILGQKVEFLVSFYNNEISEKSEIFDDQFSVERPDGSNFTLKIRSTKLEDSAMYFCASSATGANVLTFGAGSRLTVL.

In its sample, this clonotype was seen a few times. The V call is TRBV9, the J call TRBJ2-7, with D possibly being TRBD2 (6 bases). The CDR3 extends over 14 amino acids. Germline loops: CDR1 SGDLS, CDR2 YYNGEE. Trimming shortened V by 0 bases and J by 3 bases, and 10 bases separated the two germline ends. CDR3 protein: CASSVGGTNYEQYF. CDR3 DNA sequence: TGTGCCAGCAGCGTAGGCGGGACCAACTACGAGCAGTACTTC.

This clonotype was picked up a small number of times. J is TRBJ2-1 and V is TRBV9; 8 positions match TRBD1. The CDR3 spans 15 residues. Germline CDR1 and CDR2: SGDLS and YYNGEE. The J segment lost 6 bases and the V segment lost 5 bases, leaving 10 bases of the junction unmatched. The CDR3 DNA sequence: TGTGCCAGCAGTATCGGGACAGGCCTCTTCAATGAGCAGTTCTTC. This translates into CASSIGTGLFNEQFF.

V is TRBV6-5 and J is TRBJ2-7; TRBD2 matches 9 bases. The germline gives CDR1 MNHEY, CDR2 SVGAGI. Germline trimming cut 0 bases from V and 7 bases from J; bases unmatched to any gene: 13. This CDR3 has 17 amino acids. CDR3 region: CASSYSGGPSGTGEQYF. For the CDR3, the DNA is TGTGCCAGCAGTTACTCGGGTGGTCCTAGCGGGACGGGTGAGCAGTACTTC.

V usage is TRBV28 and J usage is TRBJ2-7, with D tentatively TRBD1 or TRBD2 (5 bases each). The V end was cut by 3 bases, the J end by 2 bases, with 14 bases between. This CDR3 spans 15 amino acids. In germline, CDR1 is MDHEN, CDR2 SYDVKM. The CDR3 loop reads CASSFRGAFAYEQYF. CDR3 DNA sequence: TGTGCCAGCAGTTTTAGAGGGGCTTTCGCCTACGAGCAGTACTTC.

This sequence joins TRBV20-1 and TRBJ2-1; TRBD2 agrees at 12 bases. CDR3 length equals 11 residues. Germline V gene data show CDR1 as DFQATT and CDR2 as SNEGSKA (reference sequence). Germline trimming cut 5 bases from V and 16 bases from J; bases unmatched to any gene: 6. CDR3: CSAGGLAGCFF. CDR3 DNA sequence: TGCAGTGCTGGGGGACTAGCGGGTTGCTTCTTC.